Shown below are 8 T cell receptor beta chains from a single sample sequenced in a study of cytomegalovirus exposure and HLA in healthy donors. With 60 Vbeta and 13 Jbeta primers, the PCR was carried out. Sequencing used immunoSEQ multiplex PCR; TCRdb keeps in-frame clones, though not all of them. The data hold some 270,000 clones, with 80% to 95% observed a single time. Sequences were obtained from PBMCs. The receptors derive from a girl aged 2-10 years in good health and CMV-seronegative.

Written as DNA, the CDR3 is TGTGCCAGTAGTATTATGGGGCAGCTACCTTACGAGCAGTACTTC. This gives the protein CASSIMGQLPYEQYF. This sequence joins TRBV19 and TRBJ2-7; D perhaps matches TRBD1 (5 bases). Germline V gene sequence: CDR1 LNHDA, CDR2 SQIVND (reference sequence). The CDR3 consists of 15 residues. V lost 3 bases and J 4 bases, leaving 16 bases between the germline ends.

The genes are TRBV9 and TRBJ2-7, with 7 bases that match TRBD2. Germline trimming cut 3 bases from V and 1 base from J; bases unmatched to any gene: 4. Germline CDR1 and CDR2: SGDLS and YYNGEE. The CDR3 has 14 amino acids. CDR3 sequence (DNA): TGTGCCAGCAGCGGGGAGGGTAGTTCCTACGAGCAGTACTTC. It codes for CASSGEGSSYEQYF.

This clone was observed once. The V call is TRBV5-5, the J call TRBJ1-1; D call uncertain. CDR3 size: 11 residues. CDR1 and CDR2 from the germline V gene are SGHKS and YYEKEE (reference sequence). V was cut by 7 bases and J by 6 bases, with 10 bases left in between. CDR3 in amino acids: CASHEGPEAFF. The CDR3 coding sequence is TGTGCCAGCCACGAGGGCCCTGAAGCTTTCTTT.

This chain links TRBV9 with TRBJ1-3; 12 bases map to TRBD1. This CDR3 has 18 amino acids. V lost 3 bases and J lost 4; bases outside the gene matches: 11. Germline assignment: CDR1 SGDLS and CDR2 YYNGEE. The CDR3 sequence is CASSAHPGQGAVGNTIYF. The CDR3 DNA sequence: TGTGCCAGCAGCGCGCACCCGGGACAGGGGGCGGTCGGAAACACCATATATTTT.

V gene TRBV2 combines with J gene TRBJ2-1; 7 nucleotides align to TRBD2. Per germline, CDR1 SNHLY and CDR2 FYNNEI. The CDR3 has 14 amino acids. After removal of 5 bases from V and 7 bases from J, the junction contained 8 bases not matched to a gene. The CDR3 here is CASSPWEGLNEQFF. The CDR3, as DNA: TGTGCCAGCAGTCCGTGGGAGGGCCTAAATGAGCAGTTCTTC.

The chain has TRBV7-9 and TRBJ1-2; D call uncertain. V was clipped by 5 bases and J by 1 base, with 17 bases between them. This CDR3 contains 16 residues. Per the germline V gene, CDR1 is SEHNR and CDR2 is FQNEAQ (reference sequence). In nucleotides, the CDR3 is TGTGCCAGCAGCCACCGGGAGCTCCGTATTAACTATGGCTACACCTTC. Amino acid sequence: CASSHRELRINYGYTF.

The rearrangement uses TRBV7-6 and TRBJ2-7; 14 nucleotides line up with TRBD2. Germline V gene data show CDR1 as SGHVS and CDR2 as FNYEAQ. Germline trimming cut 5 bases from V and 7 bases from J; bases unmatched to any gene: 13. CDR3 length: 17 amino acids. The CDR3 nucleotides are TGTGCCAGCAGCGAAGGGACTAGCGGGAGTTTACTATGGGAGCAGTACTTC. Amino acid sequence: CASSEGTSGSLLWEQYF.

V gene TRBV7-9 combines with J gene TRBJ2-1, with TRBD2 matching over 8 bases. J was trimmed by 9 bases and V by 4 bases; bases with no gene match: 14. Germline V gene sequence: CDR1 SEHNR, CDR2 FQNEAQ (reference sequence). There are 16 residues in the CDR3. CDR3 nucleotide sequence: TGTGCCAGCAGCTCACCGGGACTAGTGGGGAATCGTGAGCAGTTCTTC. Translating it yields CASSSPGLVGNREQFF.